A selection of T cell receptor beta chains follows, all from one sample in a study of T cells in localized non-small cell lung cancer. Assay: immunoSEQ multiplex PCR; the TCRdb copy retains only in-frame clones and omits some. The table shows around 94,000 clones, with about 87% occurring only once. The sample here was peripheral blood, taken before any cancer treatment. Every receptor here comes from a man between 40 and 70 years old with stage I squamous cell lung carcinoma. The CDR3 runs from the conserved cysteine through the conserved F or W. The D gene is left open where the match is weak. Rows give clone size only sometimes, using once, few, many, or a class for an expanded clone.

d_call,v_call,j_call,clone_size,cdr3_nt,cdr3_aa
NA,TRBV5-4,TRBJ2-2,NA,TGTGCCAGCAGCCCCCAAACCACTAACACCGGGGAGCTGTTTTTT,CASSPQTTNTGELFF
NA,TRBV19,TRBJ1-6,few,TGTGCCAGTAGTATAGATCAAGGGCTGCCTAATTCACCCCTCCACTTT,CASSIDQGLPNSPLHF
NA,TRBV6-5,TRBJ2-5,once,TGTGCCAGCAGCCACAGCGTGGAGACCCAGTACTTC,CASSHSVETQYF
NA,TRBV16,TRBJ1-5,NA,TGTGCCAGCAGCCAAAAGAGGGCAGCTATGTTGCCCCAGCATTTT,CASSQKRAAMLPQHF
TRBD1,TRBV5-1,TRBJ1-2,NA,TGCGCCAGCAGCCTAGGGACAGGGGGGTATGGCTACACCTTC,CASSLGTGGYGYTF
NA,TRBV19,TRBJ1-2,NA,TGTGCCAGTAGTATATCCCTCCTGACAGGCAACTATGGCTACACCTTC,CASSISLLTGNYGYTF
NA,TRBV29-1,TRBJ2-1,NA,TGCAGCGTTGAAGAAGGATTCGACAATGAGCAGTTCTTC,CSVEEGFDNEQFF
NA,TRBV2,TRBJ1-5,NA,TGTGCCAGCAGTTCCTTTACGACAGGACCTAGCAATCAGCCCCAGCATTTT,CASSSFTTGPSNQPQHF
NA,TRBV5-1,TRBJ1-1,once,TGCGCCAGCAGCTCTCAGTCGAACACTGAAGCTTTCTTT,CASSSQSNTEAFF
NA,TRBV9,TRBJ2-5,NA,TGTGCCAGCAGCGCGCCCGGGAAGACCCAGTACTTC,CASSAPGKTQYF
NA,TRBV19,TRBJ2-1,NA,TGTGCCACCAACCCGGCGGCAGGCACCCCGGATGGCTCCTACAATGAGCAGTTCTTC,CATNPAAGTPDGSYNEQFF
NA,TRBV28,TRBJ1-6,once,TGTGCCAGCAGTCCCAACCAGGGGCGCCTAAATTCACCCCTCCACTTT,CASSPNQGRLNSPLHF
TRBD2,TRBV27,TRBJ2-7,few,TGTGCCAGCAGTCGAGGGACTACCCTCGGGCAGTACTTC,CASSRGTTLGQYF
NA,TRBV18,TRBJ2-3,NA,TGTGCCAGCTCACCAGGGTTAGGAGGGGGCATGGATACGCAGTATTTT,CASSPGLGGGMDTQYF
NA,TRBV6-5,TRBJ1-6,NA,TGTGCCAGCAGTGAATCGATCTCACCCCTCCACTTT,CASSESISPLHF
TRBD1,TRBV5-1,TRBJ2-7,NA,TGCGCCAGCAGCCGGACAGGGGGCTATTACGAGCAGTACTTC,CASSRTGGYYEQYF
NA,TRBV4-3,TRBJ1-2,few,TGCGCCAGCAGCCGAGGTTACACTCAGGGGCCTGTGGCCTATGGCTACACCTTC,CASSRGYTQGPVAYGYTF
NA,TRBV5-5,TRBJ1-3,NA,TGTGCCAGCAGCTTTCAGGGATCAGGAAACACCATATATTTT,CASSFQGSGNTIYF
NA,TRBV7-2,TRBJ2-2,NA,TGTGCCAGCAGCTTAGTTTGGACGCAGACCGGGGAGCTGTTTTTT,CASSLVWTQTGELFF
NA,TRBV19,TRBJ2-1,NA,TGTGCCATCCTACGGATCGCGGGGAATGAGCAGTTCTTC,CAILRIAGNEQFF
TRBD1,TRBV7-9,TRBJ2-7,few,TGTGCCAGCAGTTCACTCATGGGCCGGGACAGCCAAAACTACGAGCAGTACTTC,CASSSLMGRDSQNYEQYF
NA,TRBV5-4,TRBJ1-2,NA,TGTGCCAGCAGCTTGGGAGGTTCCGGCGGCTACACCTTC,CASSLGGSGGYTF
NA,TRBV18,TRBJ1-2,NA,TGTGCCAGCTCACCACTCCTCGGGACATCCAAACGGAACTATGGCTACACCTTC,CASSPLLGTSKRNYGYTF
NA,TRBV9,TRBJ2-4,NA,TGTGCCAGCAGCCTGGGGCGGGACAGTCAAAGCATTCAGTACTTC,CASSLGRDSQSIQYF
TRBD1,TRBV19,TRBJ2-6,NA,TGTGCCAGTAGTATTAGACAGGGAACTGGGGCCAACGTCCTGACTTTC,CASSIRQGTGANVLTF
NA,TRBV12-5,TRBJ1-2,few,TGTGCTAGTGGTTTGGGGTCGATCTATGGCTACACCTTC,CASGLGSIYGYTF